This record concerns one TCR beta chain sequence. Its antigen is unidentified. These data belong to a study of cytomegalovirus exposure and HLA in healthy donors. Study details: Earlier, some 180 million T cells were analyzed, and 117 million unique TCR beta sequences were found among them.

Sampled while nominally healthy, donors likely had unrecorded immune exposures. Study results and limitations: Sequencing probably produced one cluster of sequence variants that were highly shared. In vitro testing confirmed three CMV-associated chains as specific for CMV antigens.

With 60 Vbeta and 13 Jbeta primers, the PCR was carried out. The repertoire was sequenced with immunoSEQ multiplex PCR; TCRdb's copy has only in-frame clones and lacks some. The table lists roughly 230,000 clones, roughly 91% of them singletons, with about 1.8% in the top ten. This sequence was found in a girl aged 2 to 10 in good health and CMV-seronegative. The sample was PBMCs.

The chain's CDR3 is CASSYGSQRGNTIYF. The DNA for the CDR3 is TGTGCCAGCAGTTATGGAAGCCAGCGAGGAAACACCATATATTTT. This chain joins TRBV6-5 and TRBJ1-3; D remains ambiguous. V was cut by 3 bases and J by 4 bases, with 13 bases left in between. Germline CDR1 MNHEY, CDR2 SVGAGI. The CDR3 loop spans 15 amino acids.